The 10 T cell receptor beta chains presented below share a single source sample, sequenced in a study of T cell responses to AZD1222 COVID-19 vaccine. Generated by immunoSEQ multiplex PCR, the TCRdb table keeps only in-frame clones and is missing some. The table lists 130,000 to 150,000 clones, over 85% of them singletons. Sequences were derived from peripheral blood, sampled on day 0 of AZD1222 vaccination. These receptors all stem from an adult in good health.

J is TRBJ1-1 and V is TRBV5-1, with 9 bases identical to TRBD1. J lost 4 bases, V lost 5 bases, and 6 bases had no gene match. The CDR3 has 14 residues. Germline V gene data show CDR1 as SGHRS and CDR2 as YFSETQ. For the CDR3, the DNA is TGCGCCAGCAGTCCCACAGGGGGCGGCACTGAAGCTTTCTTT. It codes for CASSPTGGGTEAFF.

As for this clone: This CDR3 is also generated by other DNA sequences in the sample. The genes are TRBV7-9 and TRBJ2-1; 8 nucleotides align to TRBD1. The germline gives CDR1 SEHNR, CDR2 FQNEAQ (reference sequence). This CDR3 has 18 amino acids. With V trimmed by 2 bases and J by 2 bases, 11 bases remained unmatched. CDR3 region: CASSLPRTGRMPYNEQFF. The CDR3 region has the DNA TGTGCCAGCAGCTTACCCCGGACAGGGAGAATGCCCTACAATGAGCAGTTCTTC.

This rearrangement joins TRBV5-1 to TRBJ2-2; D perhaps matches TRBD1 (6 bases). Germline CDR1 SGHRS, CDR2 YFSETQ. Trimming took off 5 bases at V and 1 base at J, with 15 bases between the two ends. The CDR3 spans 16 residues. The CDR3 nucleotides are TGCGCCAGCAGTCGCAGTCAGGGGCAGAACACCGGGGAGCTGTTTTTT. Translated: CASSRSQGQNTGELFF.

This chain connects TRBV28 to TRBJ2-2, with 10 bases fitting TRBD2. The CDR3 has 17 amino acids. The V and J ends lost 2 bases and 6 bases, in that order; junction bases with no gene match: 9. Germline-derived CDR1 and CDR2 are MDHEN and SYDVKM. The CDR3 is CASSLPGLAERSGELFF. DNA of the CDR3: TGTGCCAGCAGTTTACCCGGACTAGCGGAGAGGTCCGGGGAGCTGTTTTTT.

The table lists this clone with a few counts. The chain is built from TRBV15 and TRBJ2-5; 7 bases map to TRBD2. Losses at the gene ends were 1 base for V and 3 bases for J; bases not matched to a gene: 8. CDR1 and CDR2 (germline): LNHNV, YYDKDF (reference sequence). The CDR3 has 16 amino acids. The CDR3 DNA follows: TGTGCCACCAGCAGAGGGCTAGCGGATAACGAAGAGACCCAGTACTTC. Amino acid sequence: CATSRGLADNEETQYF.

This chain uses TRBV7-9 with TRBJ2-3, with D perhaps matching TRBD2 (6 bases). CDR3 size: 13 residues. V was cut by 4 bases and J by 6 bases, with 11 bases left in between. CDR1 and CDR2 (germline): SEHNR, FQNEAQ (reference sequence). The CDR3 region has the DNA TGTGCCAGCAGCTCTCCGGGGGTTGATACGCAGTATTTT. It encodes CASSSPGVDTQYF.

Details on this clone: The junction differs from germline at one of its ends, possibly a read error. This chain joins TRBV18 and TRBJ2-7, with D maybe TRBD1 (6 bases). The CDR3 has 14 residues. Germline V gene sequence: CDR1 KGHSH, CDR2 LQKENI. This CDR3 reads CASSPQGQRYEQYF. The CDR3 DNA sequence: TGTGCCAGCTCGCCACAGGGACAACGCTACGAGCAGTACTTC.

This clone was detected only a few times. This chain links TRBV5-6 with TRBJ1-5; 7 bases line up with TRBD1. This CDR3 is 15 amino acids long. Germline V gene lookup returns CDR1 SGHDT and CDR2 YYEEEE. V lost 2 bases and J lost 5; bases outside the gene matches: 7. As DNA, the CDR3 is TGTGCCAGCAGCTTCTCGGACAGGATCGATCAGCCCCAGCATTTT. Amino acids: CASSFSDRIDQPQHF.

The rearrangement links TRBV7-9 to TRBJ1-3; D call uncertain. This CDR3 has 13 amino acids. CDR1 and CDR2 (germline): SEHNR, FQNEAQ (reference sequence). V was trimmed by 5 bases and J by 4 bases, leaving 9 bases between them. The DNA for the CDR3 is TGTGCCAGCAGCCCAAGCTCAGGAAACACCATATATTTT. It translates to CASSPSSGNTIYF.

The chain carries TRBV5-1 and TRBJ1-2, with D hard to call. CDR1 and CDR2 from the germline V gene are SGHRS and YFSETQ. Deletions cut 0 bases from V and 1 base from J, with 7 bases between. The CDR3 extends over 14 amino acids. The CDR3 bases are TGCGCCAGCAGCTTGGCCGGTAATAACTATGGCTACACCTTC. It yields the protein CASSLAGNNYGYTF. Full variable domain (outside the CDR3, taken from reference TRBV5-1 and TRBJ1-2): KAGVTQTPRYLIKTRGQQVTLSCSPISGHRSVSWYQQTPGQGLQFLFEYFSETQRNKGNFPGRFSGRQFSNSRSEMNVSTLELGDSALYLCASSLAGNNYGYTFGSGTRLTVV.